The TCR beta chain under discussion was sequenced for a study of blood T cell repertoires in COVID-19. Across the whole study: There were acute and convalescent COVID-19 samples, and they came from the United States, Italy and Spain.

Profiled with immunoSEQ multiplex PCR; TCRdb holds only in-frame clones, not every one. The profile shows about 220,000 clones, 88% of them singletons. The clonotype comes from a woman aged 40 to 55 with acute COVID-19. Source material: PBMCs or T cells enriched from blood (not recorded which).

The CDR3 spells CAISTSGGAGEQFF. The CDR3 bases are TGCGCCATCTCGACTAGCGGGGGGGCAGGTGAGCAGTTCTTC. The rearrangement joins TRBV10-2 to TRBJ2-1; 14 bases line up with TRBD2. The germline V gene encodes CDR1 WSHSY and CDR2 SAAADI. The CDR3 extends over 14 amino acids. After removal of 10 bases from V and 9 bases from J, the junction contained 8 bases not matched to a gene.